This T cell receptor (beta chain) emerged from a study of STAT5B mutations in CD4+ large granular lymphocyte leukemia. The germline V and J ends were trimmed by 3 bases and 6 bases, with 13 bases remaining between them. This CDR3 region has 14 residues. Germline-derived CDR1 and CDR2 are SGHNT and YYREEE (reference sequence). General study results and limits: Compared with healthy controls (2/35), patient top clones favored TRBV06 (8/27).

Using immunoSEQ multiplex PCR, the repertoire was profiled, and TCRdb retains in-frame clones only, with some absent. The sample contains more than 25,000 clones, roughly 84% of which appear only once. Note on this clone: The antigen is not known.

This chain connects TRBV5-4 to TRBJ2-1; D uncertain. The clonotype comes from a human donor in good health. The material sequenced was CD4+ T cells from blood buffy coats. The DNA for the CDR3 is TGTGCCAGCAGCTCAAGGGTAGAGAGCAATGAGCAGTTCTTC. The encoded protein is CASSSRVESNEQFF.